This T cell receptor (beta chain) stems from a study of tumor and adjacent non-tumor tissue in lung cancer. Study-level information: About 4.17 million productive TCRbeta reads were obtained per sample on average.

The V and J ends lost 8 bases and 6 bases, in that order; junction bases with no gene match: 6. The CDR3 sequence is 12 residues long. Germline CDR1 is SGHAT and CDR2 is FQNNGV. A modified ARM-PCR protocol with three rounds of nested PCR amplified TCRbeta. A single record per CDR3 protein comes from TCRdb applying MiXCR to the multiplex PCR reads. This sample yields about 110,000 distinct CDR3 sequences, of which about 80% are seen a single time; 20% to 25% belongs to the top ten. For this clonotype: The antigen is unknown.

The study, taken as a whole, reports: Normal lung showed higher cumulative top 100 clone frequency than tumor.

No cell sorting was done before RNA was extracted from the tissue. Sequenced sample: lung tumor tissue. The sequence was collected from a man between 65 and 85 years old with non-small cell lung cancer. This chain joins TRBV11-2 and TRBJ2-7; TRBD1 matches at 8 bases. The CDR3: CASCNQGAEQYF. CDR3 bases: TGTGCCAGCTGCAACCAGGGGGCCGAGCAGTACTTC.